This record covers a single T cell receptor (beta chain). A junction end diverges from the germline sequence, so it may reflect a read error. The record originates from a study of blood T cell repertoires in COVID-19. Study-wide background: The samples span acute and convalescent COVID-19 from the United States, Italy and Spain. PBMCs, B-cell-depleted T cells, or T cells were the source of the cDNA or gDNA that made up the material.

The CDR3 is made up of 16 amino acids. Germline CDR1 and CDR2: SGHNT and YYREEE (reference sequence). Original methodology: Estimated nucleated cell counts came from reference gene primer amplification. The assay was immunoSEQ multiplex PCR, and TCRdb's table has in-frame clones only and misses some. The V and J calls and clone size are taken from that table; D and trimming were inferred from the DNA. Of around 72,000 clones listed, over 65% were seen once; the top ten hold about 20%. The chain employs TRBV5-4 and TRBJ2-1; maybe TRBD2 (6 bases). The sequence came from an elderly woman with acute or convalescent COVID-19. Input material: peripheral blood. CDR3 sequence: CASSFLAGKSYNEQFF. In DNA form, the CDR3 reads TGTGCCAGCAGCTTTCTTGCGGGGAAGTCATACAATGAGCAATTCTTC.